The rows below give T cell receptor beta chains drawn from one sample of a study of post-analysis software for immune sequencing data. TCRdb redid the calling of the PCR reads with MiXCR, one entry per CDR3 protein. This table has around 500,000 distinct CDR3 sequences, approximately 34% appearing once. What was sequenced was blood. The receptors were gathered from a girl under 18 with multiple sclerosis. Both conserved end residues are part of each CDR3. The D gene is left open where the match is weak. Not every row has a clone size; where given, it reads once, few, many or a size class.

few	TRBV6-2/TRBV6-3	TRBJ1-4	NA	TGTGCCAGCAGTGAATCAGGGAGCGCGGAAAAACTGTTTTTT	CASSESGSAEKLFF
NA	TRBV12-3/TRBV12-4	TRBJ1-5	NA	TGTGCCAGCAGGCGGGAGGGCAATCAGCCCCAGCATTTT	CASRREGNQPQHF
NA	TRBV20-1	TRBJ1-2	NA	TGCAGTGCTAGAGACGAACATCGATTAACCCTTTTATATGGCTACACCTTC	CSARDEHRLTLLYGYTF
few	TRBV5-6	TRBJ1-2	NA	TGTGCCAGCAGCTTGGGCAGGGCGGGCTACACCTTC	CASSLGRAGYTF
few	TRBV6-2/TRBV6-3	TRBJ1-1	TRBD1	TGTGCCAGCAGTTCGCTATCGACAGGGTGGGACACTGAAGCTTTCTTT	CASSSLSTGWDTEAFF
few	TRBV28	TRBJ2-3	NA	TGTGCCAGCAGCCTCTCGGACAGGGAGGGAGATACGCAGTATTTT	CASSLSDREGDTQYF
few	TRBV6-6	TRBJ2-2	TRBD1	TGTGCCAGCAGTTACGAGCAGGGGGTGATCGGGGAGCTGTTTTTT	CASSYEQGVIGELFF
NA	TRBV3-1	TRBJ2-7	NA	TGTGCCAGCAGCCCCTCCTGGACCCGCTTGGGGATGTACGAGCAGTACTTC	CASSPSWTRLGMYEQYF
many	TRBV7-2	TRBJ1-2	NA	TGTGCCAGCAGTTTACGGGTTAACTATGGCTACACCTTC	CASSLRVNYGYTF
few	TRBV7-9	TRBJ2-5	TRBD2	TGTGCCAGCAGCGCGACTAGCGGGGGCCAAGAGACCCAGTACTTC	CASSATSGGQETQYF
NA	TRBV6-6	TRBJ1-4	TRBD1	TGTGCCAGCAGACCCAGCCCTCCGGGACAGGGGCGAGAAAAACTGTTTTTT	CASRPSPPGQGREKLFF
NA	TRBV15	TRBJ2-3	NA	TGTGCCACCAGCGGGCCCGGTACTAGCTCAGATACGCAGTATTTT	CATSGPGTSSDTQYF
NA	TRBV20-1	TRBJ2-5	TRBD2	TGCAGTGCTCCCACCGCTAGCGGGGGTCAAGAGACCCAGTACTTC	CSAPTASGGQETQYF
NA	TRBV2	TRBJ2-4	NA	TGTGCCAGCAGTGAAGCCTGGCAACGGGGCCGGATAAACATTCAGTACTTC	CASSEAWQRGRINIQYF
NA	TRBV5-1	TRBJ2-7	NA	TGCGCCAGCAGCTTGGCGTCTGCCAGGTGGCACGAGCAGTACTTC	CASSLASARWHEQYF
many	TRBV29-1	TRBJ2-1	NA	TGCAGCGTCGAAGGCACCACCACATCCGACAATGAGCAGTTCTTC	CSVEGTTTSDNEQFF
many	TRBV29-1	TRBJ2-1	NA	TGCAGCGTTGAGGGGGGCGGGGCAGGGGATGAGCAGTTCTTC	CSVEGGGAGDEQFF